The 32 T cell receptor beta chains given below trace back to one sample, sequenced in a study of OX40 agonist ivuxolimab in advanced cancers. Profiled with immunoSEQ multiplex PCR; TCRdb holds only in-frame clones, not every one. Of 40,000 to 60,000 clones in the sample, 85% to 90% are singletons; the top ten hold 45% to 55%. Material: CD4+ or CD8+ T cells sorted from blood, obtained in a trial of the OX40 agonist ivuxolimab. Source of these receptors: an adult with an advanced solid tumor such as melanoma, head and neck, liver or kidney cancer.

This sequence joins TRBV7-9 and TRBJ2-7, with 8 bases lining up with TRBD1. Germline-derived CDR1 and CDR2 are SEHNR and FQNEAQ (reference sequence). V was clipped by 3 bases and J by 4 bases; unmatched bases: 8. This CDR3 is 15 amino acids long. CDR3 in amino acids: CASSFPGTGNYEQYF. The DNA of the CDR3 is TGTGCCAGCAGCTTTCCCGGGACAGGAAATTACGAGCAGTACTTC.

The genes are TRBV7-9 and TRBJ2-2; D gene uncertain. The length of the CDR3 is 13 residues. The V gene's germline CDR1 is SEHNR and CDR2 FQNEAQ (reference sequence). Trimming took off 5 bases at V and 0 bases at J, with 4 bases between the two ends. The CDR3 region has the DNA TGTGCCAGCAGCCGTACGAACACCGGGGAGCTGTTTTTT. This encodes CASSRTNTGELFF.

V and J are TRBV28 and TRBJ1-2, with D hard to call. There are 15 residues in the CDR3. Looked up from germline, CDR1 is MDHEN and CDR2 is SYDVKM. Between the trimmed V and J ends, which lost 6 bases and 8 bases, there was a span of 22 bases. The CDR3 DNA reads TGTGCCAGCAGATTTCTCCCTATGGGGTTTGGAGGCTACACCTTC. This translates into CASRFLPMGFGGYTF.

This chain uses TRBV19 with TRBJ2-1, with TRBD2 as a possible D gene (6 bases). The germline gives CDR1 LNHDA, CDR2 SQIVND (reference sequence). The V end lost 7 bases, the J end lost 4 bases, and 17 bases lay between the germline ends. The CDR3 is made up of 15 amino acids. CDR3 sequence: CASNVAGRTYNEQFF. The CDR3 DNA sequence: TGTGCCAGTAACGTGGCAGGGAGGACATACAATGAGCAGTTCTTC.

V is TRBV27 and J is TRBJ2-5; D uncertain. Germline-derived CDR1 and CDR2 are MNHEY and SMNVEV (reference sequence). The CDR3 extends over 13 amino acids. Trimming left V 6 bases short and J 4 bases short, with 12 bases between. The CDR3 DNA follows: TGTGCCAGCAGCTGGACCGGGTTAGAGACCCAGTACTTC. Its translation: CASSWTGLETQYF.

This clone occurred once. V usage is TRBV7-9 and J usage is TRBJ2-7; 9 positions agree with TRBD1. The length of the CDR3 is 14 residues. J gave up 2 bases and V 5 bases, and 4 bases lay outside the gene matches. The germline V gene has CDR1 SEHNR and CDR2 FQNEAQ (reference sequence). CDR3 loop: CASSGQGQTYEQYF. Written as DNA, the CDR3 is TGTGCCAGCAGCGGACAGGGGCAAACCTACGAGCAGTACTTC.

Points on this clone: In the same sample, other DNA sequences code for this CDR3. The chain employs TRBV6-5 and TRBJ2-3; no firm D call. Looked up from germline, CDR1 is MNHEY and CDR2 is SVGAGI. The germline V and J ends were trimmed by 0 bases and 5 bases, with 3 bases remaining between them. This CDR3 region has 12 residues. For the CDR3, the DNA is TGTGCCAGCAGTTACTCTGGAGATACGCAGTATTTT. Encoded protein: CASSYSGDTQYF.

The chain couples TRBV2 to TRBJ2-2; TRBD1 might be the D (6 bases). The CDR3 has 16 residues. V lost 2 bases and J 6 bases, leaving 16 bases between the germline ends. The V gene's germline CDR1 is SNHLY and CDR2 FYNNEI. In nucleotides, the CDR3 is TGTGCCAGCAGTGAAAGACAGGCGGTGTGGCCCGGGGAGCTGTTTTTT. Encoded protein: CASSERQAVWPGELFF.

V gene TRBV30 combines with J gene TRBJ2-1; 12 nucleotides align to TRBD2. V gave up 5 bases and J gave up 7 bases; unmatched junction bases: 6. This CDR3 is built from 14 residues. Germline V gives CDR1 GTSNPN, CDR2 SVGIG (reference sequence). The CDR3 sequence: CAWSPLAGGNEQFF. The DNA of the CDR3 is TGTGCCTGGTCCCCTCTAGCGGGGGGGAATGAGCAGTTCTTC.

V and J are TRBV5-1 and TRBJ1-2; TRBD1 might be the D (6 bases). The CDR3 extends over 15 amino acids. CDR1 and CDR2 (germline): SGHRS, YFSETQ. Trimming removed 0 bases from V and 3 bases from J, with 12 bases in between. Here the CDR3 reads CASSLDPRGDYGYTF. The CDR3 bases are TGCGCCAGCAGCTTGGACCCCAGGGGTGACTATGGCTACACCTTC.

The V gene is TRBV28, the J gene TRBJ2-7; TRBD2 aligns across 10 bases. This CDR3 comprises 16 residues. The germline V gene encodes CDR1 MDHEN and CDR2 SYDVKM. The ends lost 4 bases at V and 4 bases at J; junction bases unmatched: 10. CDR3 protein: CASSWRLAGVIYEQYF. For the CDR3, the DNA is TGTGCCAGCAGTTGGAGGCTAGCGGGGGTCATATACGAGCAGTACTTC.

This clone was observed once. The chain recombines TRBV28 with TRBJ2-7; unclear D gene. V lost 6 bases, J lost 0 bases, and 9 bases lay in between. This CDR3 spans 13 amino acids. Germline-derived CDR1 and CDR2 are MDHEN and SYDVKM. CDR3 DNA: TGTGCCAGCAGCCTTAGAAGCTCCTACGAGCAGTACTTC. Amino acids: CASSLRSSYEQYF.

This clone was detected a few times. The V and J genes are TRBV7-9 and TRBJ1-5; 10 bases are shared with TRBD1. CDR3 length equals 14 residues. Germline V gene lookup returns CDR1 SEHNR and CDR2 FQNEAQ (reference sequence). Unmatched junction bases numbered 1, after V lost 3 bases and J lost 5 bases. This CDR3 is CASSFGQGDQPQHF. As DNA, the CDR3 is TGTGCCAGCAGCTTTGGACAGGGGGATCAGCCCCAGCATTTT.

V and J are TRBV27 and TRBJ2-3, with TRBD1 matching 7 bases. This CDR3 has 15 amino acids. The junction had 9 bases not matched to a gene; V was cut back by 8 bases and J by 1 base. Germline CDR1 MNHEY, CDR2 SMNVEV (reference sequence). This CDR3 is CASCSNTGGTDTQYF. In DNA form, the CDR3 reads TGTGCCAGCTGCTCAAATACAGGGGGCACAGATACGCAGTATTTT.

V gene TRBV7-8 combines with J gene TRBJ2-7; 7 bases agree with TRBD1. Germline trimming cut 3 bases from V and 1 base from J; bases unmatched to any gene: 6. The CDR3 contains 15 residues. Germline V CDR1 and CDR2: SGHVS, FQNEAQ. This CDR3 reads CASSLSGTASYEQYF. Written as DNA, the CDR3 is TGTGCCAGCAGCTTGTCCGGGACAGCTTCCTACGAGCAGTACTTC.

In DNA, the CDR3 is TGCGCCAGCAGCCAAAGGGAGTCAGGGTACCACGAGCAGTACTTC. This translates into CASSQRESGYHEQYF. The chain employs TRBV4-1 and TRBJ2-7; D is perhaps TRBD1 or TRBD2 (5 bases each). From germline, CDR1 is MGHRA and CDR2 YSYEKL. Trimming removed 2 bases at V and 5 bases at J, with 16 bases between. The CDR3 is 15 amino acids.

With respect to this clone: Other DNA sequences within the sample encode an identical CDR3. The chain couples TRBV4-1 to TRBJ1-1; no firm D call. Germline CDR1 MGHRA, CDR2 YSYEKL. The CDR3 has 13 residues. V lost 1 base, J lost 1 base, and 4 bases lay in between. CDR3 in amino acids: CASSQGQNTEAFF. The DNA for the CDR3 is TGCGCCAGCAGCCAAGGTCAGAACACTGAAGCTTTCTTT.

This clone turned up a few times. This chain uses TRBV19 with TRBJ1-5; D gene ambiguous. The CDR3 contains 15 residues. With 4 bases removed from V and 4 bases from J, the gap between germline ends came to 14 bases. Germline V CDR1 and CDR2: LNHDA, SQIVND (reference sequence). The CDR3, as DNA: TGTGCCAGTAGTAGGAACCGGGAATTAAATCAGCCCCAGCATTTT. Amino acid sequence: CASSRNRELNQPQHF.

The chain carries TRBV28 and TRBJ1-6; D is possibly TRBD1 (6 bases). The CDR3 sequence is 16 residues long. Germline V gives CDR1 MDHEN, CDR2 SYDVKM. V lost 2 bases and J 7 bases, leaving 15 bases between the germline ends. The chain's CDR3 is CASSLRGSGKNSPLHF. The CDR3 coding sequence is TGTGCCAGCAGTTTAAGGGGGTCGGGCAAGAATTCACCCCTCCACTTT.

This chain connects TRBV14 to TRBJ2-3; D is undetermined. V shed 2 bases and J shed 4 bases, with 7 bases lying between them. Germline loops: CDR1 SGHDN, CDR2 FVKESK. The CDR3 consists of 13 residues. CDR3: CASSQISADTQYF. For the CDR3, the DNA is TGTGCCAGCAGCCAAATATCGGCAGATACGCAGTATTTT.

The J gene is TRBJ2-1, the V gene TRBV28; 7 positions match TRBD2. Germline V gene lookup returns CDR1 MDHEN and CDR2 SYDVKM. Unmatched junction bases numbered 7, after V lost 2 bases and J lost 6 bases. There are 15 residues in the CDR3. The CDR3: CASSLGLAESNEQFF. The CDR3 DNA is TGTGCCAGCAGTTTAGGGCTAGCGGAAAGCAATGAGCAGTTCTTC.

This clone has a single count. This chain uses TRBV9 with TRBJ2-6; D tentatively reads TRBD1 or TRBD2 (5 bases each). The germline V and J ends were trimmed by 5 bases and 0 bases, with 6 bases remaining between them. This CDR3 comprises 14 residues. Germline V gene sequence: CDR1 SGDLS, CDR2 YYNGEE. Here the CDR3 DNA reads TGTGCCAGCAGGGGGGTCTCTGGGGCCAACGTCCTGACTTTC. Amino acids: CASRGVSGANVLTF.

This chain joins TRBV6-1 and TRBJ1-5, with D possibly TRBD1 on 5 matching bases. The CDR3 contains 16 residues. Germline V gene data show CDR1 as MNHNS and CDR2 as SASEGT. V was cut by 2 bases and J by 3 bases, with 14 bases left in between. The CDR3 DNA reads TGTGCCAGCAGTGAAATGGGACGGGGTACCAATCAGCCCCAGCATTTT. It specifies CASSEMGRGTNQPQHF.

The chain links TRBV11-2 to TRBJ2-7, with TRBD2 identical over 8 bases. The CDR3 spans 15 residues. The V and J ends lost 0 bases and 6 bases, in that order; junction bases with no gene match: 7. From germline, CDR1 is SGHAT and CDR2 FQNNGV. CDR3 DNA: TGTGCCAGCAGCTTAGAGGGCGGGGGGTATCTCGAGCAGTACTTC. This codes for CASSLEGGGYLEQYF.

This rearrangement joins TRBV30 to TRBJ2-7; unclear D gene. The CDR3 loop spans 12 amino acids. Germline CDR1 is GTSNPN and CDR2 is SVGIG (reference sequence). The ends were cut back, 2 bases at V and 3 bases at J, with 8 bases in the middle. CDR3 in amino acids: CAWSTLVYEQYF. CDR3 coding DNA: TGTGCCTGGAGTACCCTGGTCTACGAGCAGTACTTC.

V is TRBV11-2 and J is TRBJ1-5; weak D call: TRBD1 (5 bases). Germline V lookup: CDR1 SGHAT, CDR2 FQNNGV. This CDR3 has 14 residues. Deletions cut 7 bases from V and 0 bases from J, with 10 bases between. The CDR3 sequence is CASKLTDSNQPQHF. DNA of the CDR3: TGTGCCAGCAAACTGACAGATAGCAATCAGCCCCAGCATTTT.

For the CDR3, the DNA is TGTGCCAGCAGTACTCTGGAAAAACTGTTTTTT. Its protein is CASSTLEKLFF. The chain couples TRBV2 to TRBJ1-4; D call uncertain. Germline CDR1 and CDR2: SNHLY and FYNNEI. Trimming removed 5 bases at V and 8 bases at J, with 6 bases between. The CDR3 totals 11 residues.

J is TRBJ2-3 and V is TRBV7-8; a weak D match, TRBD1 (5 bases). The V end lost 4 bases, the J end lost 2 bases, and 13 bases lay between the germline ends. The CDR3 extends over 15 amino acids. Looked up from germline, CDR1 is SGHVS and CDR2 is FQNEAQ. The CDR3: CASSSTAGFTDTQYF. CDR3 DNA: TGTGCCAGCAGCTCCACCGCAGGGTTCACAGATACGCAGTATTTT.

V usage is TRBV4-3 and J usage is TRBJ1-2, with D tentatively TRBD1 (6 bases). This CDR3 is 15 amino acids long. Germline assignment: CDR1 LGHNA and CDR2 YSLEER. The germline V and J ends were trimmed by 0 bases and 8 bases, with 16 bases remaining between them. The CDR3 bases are TGCGCCAGCAGCCAAGATCGGTGGGGGGCTGAGGGCTACACCTTC. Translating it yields CASSQDRWGAEGYTF.

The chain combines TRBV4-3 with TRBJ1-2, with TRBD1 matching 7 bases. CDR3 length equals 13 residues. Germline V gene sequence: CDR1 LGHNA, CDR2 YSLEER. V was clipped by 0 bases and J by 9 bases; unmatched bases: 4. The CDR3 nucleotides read TGCGCCAGCAGCCAAGAAAGGGACAGCCGCTACACCTTC. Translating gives CASSQERDSRYTF.

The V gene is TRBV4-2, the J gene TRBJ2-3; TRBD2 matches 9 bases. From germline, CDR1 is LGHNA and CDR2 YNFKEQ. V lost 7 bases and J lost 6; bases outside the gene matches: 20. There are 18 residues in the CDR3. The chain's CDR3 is CASTASYSSGGPSDTQYF. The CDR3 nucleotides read TGTGCCAGCACCGCCTCCTACTCGAGCGGGGGGCCCTCGGATACGCAGTATTTT.

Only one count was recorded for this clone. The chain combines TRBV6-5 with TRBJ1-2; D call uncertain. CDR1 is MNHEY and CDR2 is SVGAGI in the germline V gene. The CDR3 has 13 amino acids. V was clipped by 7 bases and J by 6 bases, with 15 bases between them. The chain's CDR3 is CASTPGLTHGYTF. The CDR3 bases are TGTGCCAGCACCCCCGGGCTCACACATGGCTACACCTTC.